These T cell receptor beta chains were read from a single sample in a study of T cell responses to AZD1222 COVID-19 vaccine. The table came from immunoSEQ multiplex PCR; TCRdb's copy has only in-frame clones and leaves some out. The table shows about 160,000 clones, with about 91% occurring only once. Sequenced here: peripheral blood, sampled on day 0 of MenACWY control vaccination. The source is an adult in good health. The CDR3 runs from the conserved cysteine through the conserved F or W. Each record gives: clone size, V gene, J gene, D gene, CDR3 protein, CDR3 DNA. D genes are given only for firm matches. Not all rows give a size; the values are once, few, many and, for expanded clones, a class.

NA	TRBV7-2	TRBJ1-5	TRBD1	CASSLTGGHQPQHF	TGTGCCAGCAGCTTAACAGGGGGACATCAGCCCCAGCATTTT
NA	TRBV15	TRBJ1-2	TRBD1	CATSTNRGGYTF	TGTGCCACCAGCACGAACAGGGGAGGCTACACCTTC
NA	TRBV3-1/TRBV3-2	TRBJ1-1	NA	CASRIQGGGTEAFF	TGTGCCAGCAGGATACAGGGAGGGGGCACTGAAGCTTTCTTT
once	TRBV3-1/TRBV3-2	TRBJ1-2	TRBD1	CASSQDPDRASWGYTF	TGTGCCAGCAGCCAAGATCCCGACAGGGCTTCATGGGGCTACACCTTC
once	TRBV7-6	TRBJ2-1	TRBD2	CASSFTSGSLYNEQFF	TGTGCCAGCAGCTTCACTAGCGGGAGTCTCTACAATGAGCAGTTCTTC
NA	TRBV19	TRBJ1-5	NA	CASTGRRDHSNQPQHF	TGTGCCAGTACCGGGAGAAGGGACCATAGCAATCAGCCCCAGCATTTT
NA	TRBV30	TRBJ1-5	NA	CAWSRGDNQPQHF	TGTGCCTGGAGTCGAGGAGACAATCAGCCCCAGCATTTT
NA	TRBV5-1	TRBJ2-5	NA	CASSRTGATEETQYF	TGCGCCAGCAGCCGTACAGGAGCGACCGAAGAGACCCAGTACTTC
NA	TRBV18	TRBJ1-1	NA	CASSEGTGTEAFF	TGTGCCAGCTCGGAGGGTACTGGCACTGAAGCTTTCTTT
NA	TRBV9	TRBJ2-2	TRBD2	CASSVEPGGRTGELFF	TGTGCCAGCAGCGTAGAACCGGGAGGGCGAACCGGGGAGCTGTTTTTT
NA	TRBV18	TRBJ1-1	NA	CASSPDGTNTEAFF	TGTGCCAGCTCACCGGACGGAACGAACACTGAAGCTTTCTTT
NA	TRBV7-2	TRBJ2-2	NA	CASSLVGYTGELFF	TGTGCCAGCAGCTTAGTTGGGTACACCGGGGAGCTGTTTTTT
NA	TRBV7-3	TRBJ2-7	NA	CASSLTGTAHTYEQYF	TGTGCCAGCAGCTTAACCGGGACGGCTCACACCTACGAGCAGTACTTC
once	TRBV7-3	TRBJ1-6	TRBD1	CASSLAQGVSPLHF	TGTGCCAGCAGCTTGGCACAGGGGGTATCACCCCTCCACTTT
NA	TRBV3-1/TRBV3-2	TRBJ1-1	NA	CASSQRLQNYGTEAFF	TGTGCCAGCAGCCAACGACTTCAGAATTATGGGACTGAAGCTTTCTTT
NA	TRBV19	TRBJ1-1	NA	CASSIDSFNTGRGSGNTEAFF	TGTGCCAGTAGTATAGATTCATTCAATACAGGGAGAGGGTCAGGGAACACTGAAGCTTTCTTT
NA	TRBV30	TRBJ1-3	NA	CAWRASTWASSGNTIYF	TGTGCCTGGAGAGCCTCCACATGGGCGAGCTCTGGAAACACCATATATTTT
NA	TRBV28	TRBJ2-2	TRBD1	CASSLIRQGGTGELFF	TGTGCCAGCAGTTTAATCAGACAGGGCGGCACCGGGGAGCTGTTTTTT
NA	TRBV18	TRBJ2-7	NA	CASSPGVGGIEAYEQYF	TGTGCCAGCTCACCCGGTGTAGGGGGGATTGAGGCGTACGAGCAGTACTTC
NA	TRBV19	TRBJ1-1	NA	CASSIGVGRLGTEAFF	TGTGCCAGTAGTATCGGGGTTGGCCGCCTTGGCACTGAAGCTTTCTTT
NA	TRBV30	TRBJ1-5	NA	CAWSRGAVNQPQHF	TGTGCCTGGAGTCGGGGGGCGGTGAATCAGCCCCAGCATTTT
NA	TRBV7-2	TRBJ1-4	TRBD1	CASSFDRVNEKLFF	TGTGCCAGCAGCTTTGACAGGGTTAATGAAAAACTGTTTTTT
NA	TRBV10-3	TRBJ1-5	TRBD1	CAISPETGMVGGNQPQHF	TGTGCCATCAGTCCAGAGACAGGGATGGTTGGAGGCAATCAGCCCCAGCATTTT
NA	TRBV7-9	TRBJ1-5	NA	CASSLDGSLLQPQHF	TGTGCCAGCAGCTTAGACGGCAGTCTCCTTCAGCCCCAGCATTTT
NA	TRBV2	TRBJ2-3	NA	CASAEIGDTQYF	TGTGCCAGCGCGGAGATTGGGGATACGCAGTATTTT
NA	TRBV29-1	TRBJ2-1	NA	CSVVVDSYNEQFF	TGCAGCGTTGTGGTTGACTCCTACAATGAGCAGTTCTTC
NA	TRBV19	TRBJ1-5	NA	CASSIWQFNQPQHF	TGTGCCAGTAGTATCTGGCAGTTCAATCAGCCCCAGCATTTT
NA	TRBV2	TRBJ1-2	NA	CASSAEINYGYTF	TGTGCCAGCAGTGCCGAGATTAACTATGGCTACACCTTC
once	TRBV7-2	TRBJ1-1	TRBD1	CASSLALRTGQMNTEAFF	TGTGCCAGCAGCTTAGCCCTAAGGACAGGGCAAATGAACACTGAAGCTTTCTTT
NA	TRBV6-5	TRBJ1-3	NA	CASSYSGTGTGNTIYF	TGTGCCAGCAGTTACTCCGGCACAGGGACAGGAAACACCATATATTTT
few	TRBV12-3/TRBV12-4	TRBJ2-1	TRBD1	CASSLDRMNEQFF	TGTGCCAGCAGTTTGGACAGGATGAATGAGCAGTTCTTC
NA	TRBV9	TRBJ2-5	NA	CASSVSGSRETQYF	TGTGCCAGCAGCGTGTCGGGTAGTAGGGAGACCCAGTACTTC
NA	TRBV6-5	TRBJ2-2	TRBD1	CASGTGVNGELFF	TGTGCCAGCGGGACAGGGGTAAACGGGGAGCTGTTTTTT
NA	TRBV18	TRBJ2-2	NA	CASSPRTEHTGELFF	TGTGCCAGCTCCCCCCGGACGGAGCACACCGGGGAGCTGTTTTTT
NA	TRBV14	TRBJ1-6	NA	CASSQVVGSPLHF	TGTGCCAGCAGCCAAGTGGTCGGCTCACCCCTCCACTTT
few	TRBV11-2	TRBJ2-5	NA	CASSRGWGETQYF	TGTGCCAGCAGCCGCGGGTGGGGGGAGACCCAGTACTTC
NA	TRBV10-3	TRBJ1-2	TRBD1	CAITPDRLYGYTF	TGTGCCATCACTCCGGACAGGCTCTATGGCTACACCTTC
NA	TRBV5-1	TRBJ2-1	TRBD2	CASTRTSSYNEQFF	TGCGCCAGCACCCGGACTAGCTCCTACAATGAGCAGTTCTTC
NA	TRBV18	TRBJ2-7	NA	CASSPVTTYEQYF	TGTGCCAGCTCACCAGTGACTACCTACGAGCAGTACTTC
NA	TRBV6-5	TRBJ2-1	TRBD2	CASVTSGLYNEQFF	TGTGCCAGTGTTACTAGCGGACTCTACAATGAGCAGTTCTTC
once	TRBV24-1	TRBJ2-1	NA	CATSEFATGDHEQFF	TGTGCCACCAGTGAGTTCGCCACGGGGGATCATGAGCAGTTCTTC